One and the same sample provided the 10 T cell receptor beta chains below, sequenced in a study of vaccination and CD4 T cells after COVID-19. The Oncomine TCR Beta short-read assay was applied to DNA of cultured CD4+ T cells. One entry per CDR3 protein, called by TCRdb with MiXCR from the PCR reads. The table records more than 20,000 distinct CDR3 sequences, around a third of them present only once. Antigens for these TCRs are unknown. Indicated time point: late sampling 161 to 241 days after vaccination in a few convalescent patients. This sample's treatment: roughly 10-day PBMC culture with coronavirus spike peptide pools or control peptides (ViraFEST assay). The specimen comprised CD4+ T cells from blood, cultured in vitro, sampled about 7 months after SARS-CoV-2 vaccination. The receptors here all came from a human donor who had recovered from COVID-19.

This clonotype is medium-sized in the sample. The chain combines TRBV7-8 with TRBJ1-2; weak D call: TRBD1 (6 bases). Germline V gives CDR1 SGHVS, CDR2 FQNEAQ. This CDR3 is 18 amino acids long. Trimming removed 2 bases at V and 1 base at J, with 20 bases between. The CDR3 here is CASSLRVVKGEFNYGYTF. The DNA of the CDR3 is TGTGCCAGCAGCTTACGGGTGGTGAAGGGGGAGTTTAACTATGGCTACACCTTC.

V and J are TRBV7-9 and TRBJ2-1, with 11 positions matching TRBD2. The germline V gene has CDR1 SEHNR and CDR2 FQNEAQ (reference sequence). The CDR3 is made up of 16 amino acids. The J segment lost 7 bases and the V segment lost 5 bases, leaving 10 bases of the junction unmatched. The CDR3 DNA follows: TGTGCCAGCAGCGCCCGTCTAGCGGGGGGAGAAAATGAGCAGTTCTTC. Translation gives CASSARLAGGENEQFF.

CDR3 nucleotides: TGTGCCAGCAGCTTGGGGGGGGCTAGCAGCTACAATGAGCAGTTCTTC. Protein sequence: CASSLGGASSYNEQFF. The chain joins TRBV5-4 to TRBJ2-1; possibly TRBD1 or TRBD2 for D (6 bases each). CDR1 is SGHNT, CDR2 YYREEE, per germline (reference sequence). This CDR3 comprises 16 residues. Trimming removed 0 bases at V and 3 bases at J, with 13 bases between. Together with reference TRBV5-4 and TRBJ2-1, the CDR3 gives the full variable domain: ETGVTQSPTHLIKTRGQQVTLRCSSQSGHNTVSWYQQALGQGPQFIFQYYREEENGRGNFPPRFSGLQFPNYSSELNVNALELDDSALYLCASSLGGASSYNEQFFGPGTRLTVL.

The chain is built from TRBV4-1 and TRBJ2-5, with 7 bases identical to TRBD2. CDR3 length equals 16 residues. With V trimmed by 3 bases and J by 3 bases, 10 bases remained unmatched. Germline V lookup: CDR1 MGHRA, CDR2 YSYEKL. CDR3 amino acids: CASSQSLAANEETQYF. The CDR3 DNA reads as TGCGCCAGCAGCCAGAGCCTAGCGGCGAATGAAGAGACCCAGTACTTC.

By its share, this clonotype is medium-sized (0.01 to 0.1%). CDR3 protein: CSARTGAQDTQYF. CDR3 sequence (DNA): TGCAGTGCTAGGACAGGGGCACAAGATACGCAGTATTTT. The rearrangement joins TRBV20-1 to TRBJ2-3; 8 bases fit TRBD1. V gave up 3 bases and J gave up 5 bases; unmatched junction bases: 4. The CDR3 is 13 residues long. CDR1 is DFQATT and CDR2 is SNEGSKA in the germline V gene (reference sequence).

The J gene is TRBJ1-2, the V gene TRBV27; TRBD1 matches at 8 bases. After removal of 3 bases from V and 8 bases from J, the junction contained 17 bases not matched to a gene. Germline CDR1 and CDR2: MNHEY and SMNVEV (reference sequence). This CDR3 has 17 residues. As DNA, the CDR3 is TGTGCCAGCAGTTTCTGGACAGGGTCAGGACTAACTATGGGCTACACCTTC. This sequence encodes CASSFWTGSGLTMGYTF.

The sample holds a few counts of this clonotype. The chain recombines TRBV6-5 with TRBJ1-5, with 9 bases identical to TRBD1. The ends lost 4 bases at V and 6 bases at J; junction bases unmatched: 4. CDR1 MNHEY and CDR2 SVGAGI come from the germline V gene. The CDR3 has 14 amino acids. The CDR3 nucleotides read TGTGCCAGCAGTTGGACAGGGGTTGGTCAGCCCCAGCATTTT. Translation gives CASSWTGVGQPQHF.

This clonotype appeared a few times. This sequence joins TRBV20-1 and TRBJ2-7, with 10 bases aligning to TRBD1. The CDR3 contains 14 residues. Germline trimming cut 6 bases from V and 3 bases from J; bases unmatched to any gene: 8. The germline gives CDR1 DFQATT, CDR2 SNEGSKA (reference sequence). Here the CDR3 DNA reads TGCAGTGCAACGACAGGGGGCAAGTTCTACGAGCAGTACTTC. Residues: CSATTGGKFYEQYF.

With respect to this clonotype: One end of the junction varies from germline; a read error may be responsible. The chain couples TRBV20-1 to TRBJ2-1, with TRBD2 identical over 11 bases. There are 18 residues in the CDR3. Germline V CDR1 and CDR2: DFQATT, SNEGSKA (reference sequence). The CDR3 region is CSARVLAGAFSSYSEQFF. The CDR3 coding sequence is TGCAGTGCTCGCGTACTAGCGGGGGCCTTCAGCTCCTACAGTGAGCAGTTCTTC.

This clonotype came up a few times. V and J are TRBV7-9 and TRBJ2-5; TRBD1 matches at 7 bases. Germline V gene lookup returns CDR1 SEHNR and CDR2 FQNEAQ (reference sequence). V shed 4 bases, J shed 3 bases, and the junction held 5 bases outside the gene matches. The CDR3 runs 14 residues. This CDR3 is CASSWGDREETQYF. The DNA for the CDR3 is TGTGCCAGCAGCTGGGGAGACAGGGAAGAGACCCAGTACTTC. Combining the CDR3 with reference TRBV7-9 and TRBJ2-5 gives the whole variable domain DTGVSQNPRHKITKRGQNVTFRCDPISEHNRLYWYRQTLGQGPEFLTYFQNEAQLEKSRLLSDRFSAERPKGSFSTLEIQRTEQGDSAMYLCASSWGDREETQYFGPGTRLLVL.